These 22 T cell receptor beta chains came from one sample sequenced in a study of cytomegalovirus exposure and HLA in healthy donors. The PCR was carried out with 60 Vbeta primers and 13 Jbeta primers. Using immunoSEQ multiplex PCR, the repertoire was profiled, and TCRdb retains in-frame clones only, with some absent. The sample holds approximately 110,000 clones, about four fifths seen once. The material sequenced was PBMCs. All receptors come from a man younger than 40 in good health and CMV-seropositive.

This clone was counted only a few times. The CDR3 loop reads CASSPGQGRQYF. CDR3 DNA sequence: TGTGCCAGCAGCCCCGGACAGGGCCGACAGTACTTC. The chain uses TRBV6-5 and TRBJ2-7; 8 bases are shared with TRBD1. The CDR3 has 12 amino acids. V gave up 6 bases and J gave up 10 bases; unmatched junction bases: 8. The germline V gene has CDR1 MNHEY and CDR2 SVGAGI.

Comments on this clone: Other DNA variants within this sample encode the same CDR3. The chain employs TRBV5-1 and TRBJ2-1; D uncertain. Trimming took 2 bases from V and 2 from J, leaving 5 bases between them. Germline assignment: CDR1 SGHRS and CDR2 YFSETQ. The CDR3 length is 13 residues. The CDR3 region is CASSFLAYNEQFF. The CDR3 DNA follows: TGCGCCAGCAGCTTCCTAGCCTACAATGAGCAGTTCTTC.

The chain is built from TRBV28 and TRBJ2-5; 10 bases align to TRBD2. The germline CDR1 and CDR2 sequences are MDHEN and SYDVKM. This CDR3 has 16 amino acids. Trimming removed 7 bases from V and 6 bases from J; junction bases left unmatched: 14. As DNA, the CDR3 is TGTGCCAGCACGCCAATCGGGGCTAGCGGGGGAAAGACCCAGTACTTC. It codes for CASTPIGASGGKTQYF.

The chain carries TRBV27 and TRBJ2-1; tentative D call: TRBD2 (5 bases). Trimming cost V 4 bases and J 9 bases, with 22 bases left between them. The germline CDR1 and CDR2 sequences are MNHEY and SMNVEV (reference sequence). The length of the CDR3 is 16 residues. Here the CDR3 reads CASSSTVALLEGEQFF. For the CDR3, the DNA is TGTGCCAGCAGTTCAACTGTAGCGCTACTTGAGGGTGAGCAGTTCTTC.

J is TRBJ1-1 and V is TRBV6-5; D is possibly TRBD1 (6 bases). Germline CDR1 is MNHEY and CDR2 is SVGAGI. The V gene lost 11 bases and the J gene lost 3 bases, with 16 bases spanning the gap. This CDR3 has 13 amino acids. In DNA, the CDR3 is TGTGCCGTCCGATGGGGGCGGGACACTGAAGCTTTCTTT. Protein product: CAVRWGRDTEAFF.

The rearrangement links TRBV28 to TRBJ1-3; TRBD1 matches at 9 bases. The trim removed 7 bases at V and 8 bases at J, leaving 6 bases unmatched. From germline, CDR1 is MDHEN and CDR2 SYDVKM. The CDR3 has 13 amino acids. This chain's CDR3 is CASNGTGSDTIYF. CDR3 nucleotides: TGTGCCAGCAACGGGACAGGGTCGGACACCATATATTTT.

V usage is TRBV27 and J usage is TRBJ2-3; D is ambiguous. V lost 0 bases and J lost 13, with 11 bases in between. Looked up from germline, CDR1 is MNHEY and CDR2 is SMNVEV (reference sequence). The length of the CDR3 is 12 residues. The CDR3 nucleotides are TGTGCCAGCAGTTTATCAGATGGTGAGGAGTATTTT. Translation: CASSLSDGEEYF.

V usage is TRBV28 and J usage is TRBJ2-7, with 7 nucleotides matching TRBD1. The CDR3 runs 14 residues. V shed 5 bases, J shed 7 bases, and the junction held 11 bases outside the gene matches. CDR1 is MDHEN and CDR2 is SYDVKM in the germline V gene. CDR3 bases: TGTGCCAGCAGTACTACAGGGGAGCCGGGGGAGCAGTACTTC. This translates into CASSTTGEPGEQYF.

The table lists this clone with a few counts. The CDR3 region is CASSGKSFYTDTQYF. The CDR3 DNA reads as TGTGCCAGCAGTGGAAAGAGCTTCTACACAGATACGCAGTATTTT. The chain carries TRBV2 and TRBJ2-3; D ambiguous. The V end was cut by 4 bases, the J end by 2 bases, with 13 bases between. Germline V gene lookup returns CDR1 SNHLY and CDR2 FYNNEI. This CDR3 contains 15 residues.

This chain links TRBV7-8 with TRBJ2-5, with D perhaps TRBD2 (5 bases). This CDR3 comprises 14 residues. The V end lost 4 bases, the J end lost 4 bases, and 13 bases lay between the germline ends. Germline CDR1 is SGHVS and CDR2 is FQNEAQ. CDR3 nucleotides: TGTGCCAGCAGCTCTCTACTAGGTAGAGAGACCCAGTACTTC. It yields the protein CASSSLLGRETQYF.

This sequence joins TRBV25-1 and TRBJ1-3; TRBD1 matches 9 bases. The trim removed 4 bases at V and 4 bases at J, leaving 5 bases unmatched. The CDR3 length is 15 residues. CDR1 MGHDK and CDR2 SYGVNS come from the germline V gene. CDR3 coding DNA: TGTGCCAGCAGTGCTGCCGGGACAGGGGGAAACACCATATATTTT. It specifies CASSAAGTGGNTIYF.

The rearrangement uses TRBV5-1 and TRBJ2-5; possible D gene TRBD2, 6 bases. The CDR3 sequence is 14 residues long. Germline loops: CDR1 SGHRS, CDR2 YFSETQ. Trimming stripped 1 base from V and 5 bases from J, with 12 bases between. The CDR3 here is CASSLRRALETQYF. The CDR3 DNA reads TGCGCCAGCAGCTTGAGGAGGGCCTTGGAGACCCAGTACTTC.

V and J are TRBV4-2 and TRBJ2-7, with 7 nucleotides matching TRBD2. J gave up 6 bases and V 1 base, and 3 bases lay outside the gene matches. This CDR3 has 13 residues. Per the germline V gene, CDR1 is LGHNA and CDR2 is YNFKEQ. The CDR3: CASSQGPSGEQYF. The CDR3 nucleotides read TGTGCCAGCAGCCAAGGACCTAGCGGCGAGCAGTACTTC.

The V and J genes are TRBV5-1 and TRBJ2-1, with 10 nucleotides matching TRBD2. CDR3 length: 15 amino acids. J was trimmed by 7 bases and V by 2 bases; bases with no gene match: 6. From germline, CDR1 is SGHRS and CDR2 YFSETQ. The CDR3 region has the DNA TGCGCCAGCAGCTTCGGAGTAGCGGGAGGTAATGAGCAGTTCTTC. Amino acids: CASSFGVAGGNEQFF.

The DNA of the CDR3 is TGTGCCAGCAGCACGGGGACTAGCGGGGGGGCCACTGGGGCCAACGTCCTGACTTTC. This sequence encodes CASSTGTSGGATGANVLTF. V gene TRBV5-4 combines with J gene TRBJ2-6; TRBD2 agrees at 16 bases. CDR3 length equals 19 residues. The V and J ends lost 4 bases and 2 bases, in that order; junction bases with no gene match: 6. Per germline, CDR1 SGHNT and CDR2 YYREEE (reference sequence). Full variable domain (missing parts from reference TRBV5-4 and TRBJ2-6): ETGVTQSPTHLIKTRGQQVTLRCSSQSGHNTVSWYQQALGQGPQFIFQYYREEENGRGNFPPRFSGLQFPNYSSELNVNALELDDSALYLCASSTGTSGGATGANVLTFGAGSRLTVL.

The gene calls are TRBV10-3 and TRBJ1-6; 8 nucleotides agree with TRBD1. The CDR3 covers 16 residues. Germline V gene data show CDR1 as ENHRY and CDR2 as SYGVKD. Unmatched junction bases numbered 9, after V lost 4 bases and J lost 7 bases. The CDR3 sequence: CAISVIDRGYNSPLHF. The CDR3 region has the DNA TGTGCCATCAGTGTTATCGACAGGGGATACAATTCACCCCTCCACTTT.

The chain is built from TRBV19 and TRBJ2-7; the D gene is possibly TRBD1 (6 bases). There are 16 residues in the CDR3. Trimming shortened V by 4 bases and J by 0 bases, and 16 bases separated the two germline ends. CDR1 and CDR2 from the germline V gene are LNHDA and SQIVND (reference sequence). CDR3 coding DNA: TGTGCCAGTAGTACCCAGGACAGACCCTACTCCTACGAGCAGTACTTC. This codes for CASSTQDRPYSYEQYF.

The genes are TRBV2 and TRBJ1-1; 9 bases line up with TRBD1. V dropped 7 bases and J dropped 5; count of bases not matched to a gene: 8. The germline V gene has CDR1 SNHLY and CDR2 FYNNEI. The CDR3 length is 14 residues. CDR3 sequence reads: CASTGTGIRTEAFF. DNA for the CDR3: TGTGCCAGCACCGGGACAGGGATAAGGACTGAAGCTTTCTTT.

The chain recombines TRBV19 with TRBJ1-1; 7 nucleotides match TRBD1. Trimming cost V 3 bases and J 10 bases; bases outside gene matches: 14. Germline values: CDR1 LNHDA, CDR2 SQIVND (reference sequence). This CDR3 spans 15 amino acids. CDR3 DNA sequence: TGTGCCAGTAGTATCCGAGACAGGGCAGAAAAAGGAGCTTTCTTT. It encodes CASSIRDRAEKGAFF. The complete variable domain, with remaining parts taken from reference TRBV19 and TRBJ1-1, reads DGGITQSPKYLFRKEGQNVTLSCEQNLNHDAMYWYRQDPGQGLRLIYYSQIVNDFQKGDIAEGYSVSREKKESFPLTVTSAQKNPTAFYLCASSIRDRAEKGAFFGQGTRLTVV.

The V call is TRBV11-2, the J call TRBJ2-2; weak D call: TRBD2 (6 bases). Deletions cut 6 bases from V and 6 bases from J, with 17 bases between. Looked up from germline, CDR1 is SGHAT and CDR2 is FQNNGV. CDR3 length equals 15 residues. CDR3: CASRKAWRAPGELFF. The CDR3 nucleotides are TGTGCCAGCAGAAAGGCCTGGAGGGCCCCCGGGGAGCTGTTTTTT.

This rearrangement joins TRBV9 to TRBJ2-5; 9 bases map to TRBD1. The length of the CDR3 is 15 residues. V was pared by 4 bases and J by 11 bases, with 15 bases of the junction left unmatched. From germline, CDR1 is SGDLS and CDR2 YYNGEE. CDR3 in DNA: TGTGCCAGCAGCTGGAGTACAGGGGGCTCGAGGGAGCAGTACTTC. Encoded protein: CASSWSTGGSREQYF.

The J gene is TRBJ2-1, the V gene TRBV5-1, with TRBD2 matching 11 bases. Trimming at V came to 7 bases and at J to 8 bases, leaving 11 bases not matched to a gene. Germline assignment: CDR1 SGHRS and CDR2 YFSETQ. CDR3 length: 15 residues. The CDR3 region has the DNA TGCGCCAGCGGAACCACTAGCGGGAGTAGGCATGAGCAGTTCTTC. It codes for CASGTTSGSRHEQFF. Full variable domain (rest looked up from reference TRBV5-1 and TRBJ2-1): KAGVTQTPRYLIKTRGQQVTLSCSPISGHRSVSWYQQTPGQGLQFLFEYFSETQRNKGNFPGRFSGRQFSNSRSEMNVSTLELGDSALYLCASGTTSGSRHEQFFGPGTRLTVL.